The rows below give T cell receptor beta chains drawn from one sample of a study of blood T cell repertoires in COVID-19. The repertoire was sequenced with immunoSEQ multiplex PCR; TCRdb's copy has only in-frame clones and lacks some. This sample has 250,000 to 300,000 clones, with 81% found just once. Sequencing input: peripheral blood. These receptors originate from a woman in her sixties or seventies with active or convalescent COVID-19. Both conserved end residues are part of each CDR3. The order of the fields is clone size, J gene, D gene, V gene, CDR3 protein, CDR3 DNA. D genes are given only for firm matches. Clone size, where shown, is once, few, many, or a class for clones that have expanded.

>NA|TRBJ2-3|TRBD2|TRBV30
CAWRLAGGPFTQYF
TGTGCCTGGAGACTAGCGGGGGGGCCGTTTACGCAGTATTTT
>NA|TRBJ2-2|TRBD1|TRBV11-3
CASSYRQGAFGELFF
TGTGCCAGCAGCTACAGACAGGGGGCCTTCGGGGAGCTGTTTTTT
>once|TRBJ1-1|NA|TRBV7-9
CASSRGPNTEAFF
TGTGCCAGCAGCCGCGGTCCGAACACTGAAGCTTTCTTT
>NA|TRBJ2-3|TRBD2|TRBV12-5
CASGLGLAESDTQYF
TGTGCTAGTGGTTTGGGACTAGCGGAATCAGATACGCAGTATTTT
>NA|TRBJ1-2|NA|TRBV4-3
CASSQDGSTYYGYTF
TGCGCCAGCAGCCAAGATGGTAGCACTTACTATGGCTACACCTTC
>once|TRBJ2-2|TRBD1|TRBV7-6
CASSPGTGYMGNTGELFF
TGTGCCAGCAGCCCCGGGACAGGGTACATGGGTAACACCGGGGAGCTGTTTTTT
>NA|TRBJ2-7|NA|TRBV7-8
CASREGLGYEQYF
TGTGCCAGCAGGGAGGGGCTGGGGTACGAGCAGTACTTC
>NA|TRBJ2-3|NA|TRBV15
CATSGIIRSVAEGYF
TGTGCCACCAGCGGGATAATTAGGTCGGTCGCCGAGGGGTATTTT
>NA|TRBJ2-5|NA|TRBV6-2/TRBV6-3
CASSNARTQYF
TGTGCCAGCAGTAACGCGAGGACCCAGTACTTC
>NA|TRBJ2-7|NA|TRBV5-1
CATRPAGGYEQYF
TGCGCCACCCGCCCAGCAGGGGGGTACGAGCAGTACTTC
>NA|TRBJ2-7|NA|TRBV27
CASSLEGAYEQYF
TGTGCCAGCAGTTTGGAGGGAGCCTACGAGCAGTACTTC
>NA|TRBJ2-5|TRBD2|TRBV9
CASSVLAGGQETQYF
TGTGCCAGCAGCGTTTTAGCGGGGGGGCAAGAGACCCAGTACTTC
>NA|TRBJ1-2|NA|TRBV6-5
CASSYSEGRGDYGYTF
TGTGCCAGCAGTTACTCTGAGGGGCGGGGAGACTATGGCTACACCTTC
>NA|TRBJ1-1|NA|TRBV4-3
CASSHLRENTEAFF
TGCGCCAGCAGCCACCTCAGGGAGAACACTGAAGCTTTCTTT
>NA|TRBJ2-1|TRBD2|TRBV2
CASSRLAGENNEQFF
TGTGCCAGCAGTAGACTAGCGGGGGAGAACAATGAGCAGTTCTTC
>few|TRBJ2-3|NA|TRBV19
CASRGGPNSDTDTQYF
TGTGCCAGTAGGGGGGGGCCCAACTCTGACACAGATACGCAGTATTTT
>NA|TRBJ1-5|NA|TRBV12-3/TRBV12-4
CASSLTGDQPQHF
TGTGCCAGCAGTTTGACAGGTGATCAGCCCCAGCATTTT
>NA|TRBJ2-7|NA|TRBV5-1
CASSLAGGRGSDEQYF
TGCGCCAGCAGCTTGGCTGGTGGCAGGGGAAGCGACGAGCAGTACTTC
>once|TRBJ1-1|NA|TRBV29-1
CSAAKRGGNTEAFF
TGCAGCGCTGCTAAGCGGGGGGGGAACACTGAAGCTTTCTTT
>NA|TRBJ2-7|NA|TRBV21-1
CASSPLNPGQISGSYEQYF
TGTGCCAGCAGCCCACTCAATCCGGGACAGATATCTGGCTCCTACGAGCAGTACTTC
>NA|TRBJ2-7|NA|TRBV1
CTSSLVYEQYF
TGCACCAGCAGCCTAGTCTACGAGCAGTACTTC
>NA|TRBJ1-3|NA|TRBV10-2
CASSESASGNTIYF
TGCGCCAGCAGTGAGTCGGCTTCTGGAAACACCATATATTTT
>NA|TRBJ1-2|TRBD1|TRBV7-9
CASSLDRGDGYTF
TGTGCCAGCAGCCTTGACAGGGGCGATGGCTACACCTTC